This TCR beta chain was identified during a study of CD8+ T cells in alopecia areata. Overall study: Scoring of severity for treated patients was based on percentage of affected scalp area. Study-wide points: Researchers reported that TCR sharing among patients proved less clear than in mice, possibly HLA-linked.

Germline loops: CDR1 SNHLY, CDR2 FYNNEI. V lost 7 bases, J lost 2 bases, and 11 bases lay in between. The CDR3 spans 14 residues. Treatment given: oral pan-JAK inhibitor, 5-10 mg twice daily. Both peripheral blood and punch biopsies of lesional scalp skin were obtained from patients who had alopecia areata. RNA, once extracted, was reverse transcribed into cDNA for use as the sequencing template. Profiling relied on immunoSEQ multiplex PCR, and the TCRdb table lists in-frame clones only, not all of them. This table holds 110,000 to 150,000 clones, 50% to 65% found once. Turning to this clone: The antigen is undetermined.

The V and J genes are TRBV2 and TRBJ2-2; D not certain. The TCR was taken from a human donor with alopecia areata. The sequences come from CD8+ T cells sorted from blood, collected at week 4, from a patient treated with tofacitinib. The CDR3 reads CASTPGTNTGELFF. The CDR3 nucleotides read TGTGCCAGCACCCCAGGAACTAACACCGGGGAGCTGTTTTTT. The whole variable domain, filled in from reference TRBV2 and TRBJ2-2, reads EPEVTQTPSHQVTQMGQEVILRCVPISNHLYFYWYRQILGQKVEFLVSFYNNEISEKSEIFDDQFSVERPDGSNFTLKIRSTKLEDSAMYFCASTPGTNTGELFFGEGSRLTVL.